The present TCR beta chain was sequenced within a study of T cell responses to AZD1222 COVID-19 vaccine. Notes on the study in general: Regions 160-218 and 743-854 held dominance among vaccine-associated CD4 TCRs, which spanned spike. Rises in breadth and depth of Spike-specific TCRs came after two AZD1222 doses. The number of AZD1222 recipients seropositive at baseline was only five or six. White British donors predominated, females outnumbered males, and clonal diversity was possibly underestimated.

Assay used: immunoSEQ multiplex PCR; TCRdb lists only in-frame clones, some missing. Altogether under 200,000 clones are present, almost 95% being singletons, with the ten largest covering roughly 1.3%. The ends were cut back, 5 bases at V and 9 bases at J, with 17 bases in the middle. In germline, CDR1 is LNHDA, CDR2 SQIVND (reference sequence). This CDR3 region has 14 residues. As to this clone: Antigen unknown.

This rearrangement joins TRBV19 to TRBJ1-5, with D possibly matching TRBD1 (6 bases). This sequence was found in an adult in good health. The sequences come from peripheral blood, collected on day 0 of AZD1222 vaccination. CDR3 coding DNA: TGTGCCAGTAGTGAGGACAGTCAGCTGCGGCCCCAGCATTTT. Its protein product is CASSEDSQLRPQHF. Full variable domain (missing parts from reference TRBV19 and TRBJ1-5): DGGITQSPKYLFRKEGQNVTLSCEQNLNHDAMYWYRQDPGQGLRLIYYSQIVNDFQKGDIAEGYSVSREKKESFPLTVTSAQKNPTAFYLCASSEDSQLRPQHFGDGTRLSIL.